The present entry profiles one TCR beta chain with its context. The CDR3 totals 15 residues. The ends lost 4 bases at V and 9 bases at J; junction bases unmatched: 4. In germline, CDR1 is MNHEY, CDR2 SMNVEV (reference sequence). Source study methods: For nucleated cells, counts were estimated from reference gene primer amplification. Sequencing was performed with immunoSEQ multiplex PCR; in TCRdb, only in-frame clones are kept and a portion is missing. V, J and clone size derive from that table, while D and trimming were established from the DNA sequence. The sample lists 40,000 or so clones; around 93% were seen once. This entry comes from a study of blood T cell repertoires in COVID-19. At the level of the study: Acute and convalescent COVID-19 samples came from the United States, Italy and Spain. Sources were T cells, B-cell-depleted T cells, or PBMCs; the material itself was cDNA or gDNA.

This chain joins TRBV27 and TRBJ2-1, with TRBD2 matching over 15 bases. The TCR comes from a human donor in a cohort sampled during active COVID-19. The sample consisted of peripheral blood. The CDR3 region is CASSWTSGGVGEQFF. The DNA of the CDR3 is TGTGCCAGCAGTTGGACTAGCGGGGGGGTTGGTGAGCAGTTCTTC.